The TCR beta chain under discussion was sequenced for a study of T cells after yellow fever vaccination. The study made its TCR cDNA through 5'RACE template switching. That step introduced a universal primer site along with UMIs. TCRdb redid the calling of the 5' RACE reads with MiXCR, one entry per CDR3 protein. The sample consists of some 350,000 distinct CDR3 sequences, under 5% of them appearing once. The sample was PBMCs, taken 5 days after the yellow fever booster vaccination. The origin of this receptor is a man in his late teens or twenties who received the YFV17D yellow fever vaccine.

The DNA for the CDR3 is TGCAGTGGGGGGGACTATGGCTACACCTTC. Its protein is CSGGDYGYTF. The chain employs TRBV20-1 and TRBJ1-2, with D possibly matching TRBD1 (5 bases). Trimming shortened V by 7 bases and J by 3 bases, and 6 bases separated the two germline ends. The CDR3 is 10 residues long. Germline CDR1 reads DFQATT; CDR2 reads SNEGSKA (reference sequence).